This TCR beta chain was recovered during a study of cytomegalovirus exposure and HLA in healthy donors. At the level of the study: In an earlier analysis, almost 120 million unique TCR beta sequences were found from about 179 million T cells.

Findings of the study overall: Most TCR sequences were seen very rarely across donors, but some public TCRs occurred in many. TCR beta sequences numbering around 15,000 were associated with HLA alleles at 0.05 false discovery rate in a later analysis. Specific recognition of CMV antigens was confirmed in vitro for three chains (all CMV-associated).

V lost 4 bases and J lost 7, with 13 bases in between. Germline V gene lookup returns CDR1 SNHLY and CDR2 FYNNEI. The CDR3 length is 13 residues. With 60 Vbeta and 13 Jbeta primers, the PCR was carried out. TCRdb's copy holds only in-frame clones and misses some; the assay was immunoSEQ multiplex PCR. The sample yields 75,000 to 90,000 clones, 9.5% to 13% seen once. This clone was observed a few times. The antigen remains undetermined. The TCR originated in a man aged 60-69 years in good health and CMV-seropositive. The source material was PBMCs. The chain is built from TRBV2 and TRBJ1-2, with D perhaps matching TRBD1 (6 bases). The CDR3 bases are TGTGCCAGCAGTGTCGAGGGGGAGGGTGGCTACACCTTC. It translates to CASSVEGEGGYTF.